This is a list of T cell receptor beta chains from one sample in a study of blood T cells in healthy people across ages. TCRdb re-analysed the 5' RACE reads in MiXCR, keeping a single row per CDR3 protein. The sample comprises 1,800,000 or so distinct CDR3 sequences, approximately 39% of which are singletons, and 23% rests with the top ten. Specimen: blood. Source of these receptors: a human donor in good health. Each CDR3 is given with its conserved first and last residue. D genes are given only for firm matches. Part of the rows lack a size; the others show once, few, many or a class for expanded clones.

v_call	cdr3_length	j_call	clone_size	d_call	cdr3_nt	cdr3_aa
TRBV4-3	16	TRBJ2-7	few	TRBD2	TGCGCCAGCAGCCAAGATGTCGCGGGGGGGTTATACGAGCAGTACTTC	CASSQDVAGGLYEQYF
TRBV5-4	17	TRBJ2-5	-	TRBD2	TGTGCCAGCAGCGACCGACTAGCGGGGGGACACCAAGAGACCCAGTACTTC	CASSDRLAGGHQETQYF
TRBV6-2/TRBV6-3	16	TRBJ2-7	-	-	TGTGCCAGCAGTTACCCGCTTACGGGGGGCGAATACGAGCAGTACTTC	CASSYPLTGGEYEQYF
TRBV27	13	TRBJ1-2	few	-	TGTGCCAGCAGTTTCGCGACAAGCCGGGGCTACACCTTC	CASSFATSRGYTF
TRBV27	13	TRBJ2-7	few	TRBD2	TGTGCCCTTAAGGCGGGACTAGCTATCGAGCAGTACTTC	CALKAGLAIEQYF
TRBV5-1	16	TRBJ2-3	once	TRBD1	TGCGCCAGCAGGACAGGGTCCCTTGGAAACACAGATACGCAGTATTTT	CASRTGSLGNTDTQYF
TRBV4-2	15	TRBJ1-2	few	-	TGTGCCAGCAGCCAAGATAACGGGGGGAACTATGGCTACACCTTC	CASSQDNGGNYGYTF
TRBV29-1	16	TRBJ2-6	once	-	TGCAGCGTTGGTCCGGGGGCAAGCTCTGGGGCCAACGTCCTGACTTTC	CSVGPGASSGANVLTF
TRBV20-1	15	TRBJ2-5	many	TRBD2	TGCAGTGCTAGAGATCCGGGGGGGCTTGAAGAGACCCAGTACTTC	CSARDPGGLEETQYF
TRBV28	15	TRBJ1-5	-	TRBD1	TGTGCCAGCAATCGTGACAGGGGGCCAAATCAGCCCCAGCATTTT	CASNRDRGPNQPQHF
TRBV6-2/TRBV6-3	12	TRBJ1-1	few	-	TGTGCCAGCAACGAGGGCAACACTGAAGCTTTCTTT	CASNEGNTEAFF
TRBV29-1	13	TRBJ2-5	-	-	TGCAGCGTTCAGAAGACGGGTTCCTACGGGCAGTACTTC	CSVQKTGSYGQYF
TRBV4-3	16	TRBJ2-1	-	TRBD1	TGCGCCAGCAGCCAAGTTTGGGACAGGGTCCAAGAGACCCAGTTCTTC	CASSQVWDRVQETQFF
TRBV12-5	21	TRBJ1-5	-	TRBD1	TGTGCTAGTGGTTTGGTATTACGGGACAGGGGACCTCCGTATAGCAATCAGCCCCAGCATTTT	CASGLVLRDRGPPYSNQPQHF
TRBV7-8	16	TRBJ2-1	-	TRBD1	TGTGCCAGCAGCTTAGGATGGGACAGGGATCTGAATGAGCAGTTCTTC	CASSLGWDRDLNEQFF
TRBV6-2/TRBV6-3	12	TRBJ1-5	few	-	TGTGCCAGCGCCCCGAGAGATCAGCCCCAGCATTTT	CASAPRDQPQHF
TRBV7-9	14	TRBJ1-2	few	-	TGTGCCAGCAGCTTAGAGGTGGTGGGGCATGGCTACACCTTC	CASSLEVVGHGYTF
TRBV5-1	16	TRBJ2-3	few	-	TGTGCCAGCTGCGCAATCAGGGGAACTAGCACAGATACGCAGTATTTT	CASCAIRGTSTDTQYF
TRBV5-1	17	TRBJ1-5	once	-	TGCGCCAGCAGCTTGTATTCCCCGGGGGTGAGCAATCAGCCCCAGCATTTT	CASSLYSPGVSNQPQHF
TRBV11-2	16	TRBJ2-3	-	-	TGTGCCAGCAGACCGAGGGGCTCGTCTGTCACAGATACGCAGTATTTT	CASRPRGSSVTDTQYF
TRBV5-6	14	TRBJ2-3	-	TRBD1	TGTGCCAGCAGCCTTACAGGGGGCAGAAATACGCAGTATTTT	CASSLTGGRNTQYF
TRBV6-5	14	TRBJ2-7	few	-	TGTGCCAGCAGCTCGGGGCAGCTCCCCTACGAGCAGTACTTC	CASSSGQLPYEQYF
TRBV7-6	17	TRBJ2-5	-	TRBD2	TGTGCCAGCAGCTTTCTCAAGACTAGCGGAAACCAAGAGACCCAGTACTTC	CASSFLKTSGNQETQYF
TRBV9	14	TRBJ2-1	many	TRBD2	TGTGCCAGCAGCGTCCTAGCGGGGGACAATGAGCAGTTCTTC	CASSVLAGDNEQFF
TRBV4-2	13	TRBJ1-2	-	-	TGTGCCAGCAGCCAAGCAGGGATAACCGGCTACACCTTC	CASSQAGITGYTF
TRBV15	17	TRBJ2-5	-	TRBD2	TGTGCCACCAGCAGGGAAGAGGGACTAGCGGATCAAGAGACCCAGTACTTC	CATSREEGLADQETQYF
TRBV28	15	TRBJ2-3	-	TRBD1	TGTGCCAGCAGTTTTTACAGGGGCTATTCAGATACGCAGTATTTT	CASSFYRGYSDTQYF
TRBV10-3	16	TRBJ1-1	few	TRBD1	TGTGCCATCAGTGAGTCTTTTGGGACAGGGGGCACTGAAGCTTTCTTT	CAISESFGTGGTEAFF
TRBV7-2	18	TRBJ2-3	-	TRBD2	TGTGCCAGCAGCTTAGTTCCTAGCGGGGCAACTAGCACAGATACGCAGTATTTT	CASSLVPSGATSTDTQYF
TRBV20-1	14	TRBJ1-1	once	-	TGCAGTGCTAGACGTCCCGGGGGACAAGGTGAAGCTTTCTTT	CSARRPGGQGEAFF
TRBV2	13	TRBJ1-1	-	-	TGTGCCAGAAGAGCTTTGGGAAACACTGAAGCTTTCTTT	CARRALGNTEAFF
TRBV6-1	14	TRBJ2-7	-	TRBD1	TGTGCCAGCAGTGCTCGGACAGGGGACTACGAGCAGTACTTC	CASSARTGDYEQYF
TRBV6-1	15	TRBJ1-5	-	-	TGTGCCAGCAGGAACCCGAGGGGCGGCAATCAGCCCCAGCATTTT	CASRNPRGGNQPQHF
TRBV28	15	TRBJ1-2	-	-	TGTGCCAGCAGTCCATACCCCGCTCGCCGCTATGGCTACACCTTC	CASSPYPARRYGYTF
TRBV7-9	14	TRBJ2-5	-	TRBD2	TGTGCCAGCAGGAGCGGGGGGTACCAAGAGACCCAGTACTTC	CASRSGGYQETQYF
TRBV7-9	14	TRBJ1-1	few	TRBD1	TGTGCCAGCAGCCGGGACAGCATGAACACTGAAGCTTTCTTT	CASSRDSMNTEAFF
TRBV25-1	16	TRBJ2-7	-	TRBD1	TGTGCCAGCAGTGAATTCGAGACAGGGGACCCCTACGGGCAGTACTTC	CASSEFETGDPYGQYF